The clone carrying this TCR beta chain was observed a handful of times. V shed 7 bases and J shed 9 bases, with 13 bases lying between them. This CDR3 comprises 12 residues. Germline values: CDR1 MDHEN, CDR2 SYDVKM. The data belong to a study of T cell repertoires in cytomegalovirus infection. Each CDR3 protein gets one entry after TCRdb re-called the reads with MiXCR. The table has 250,000 to 300,000 distinct CDR3 sequences, around 25% seen once. This TCR was recovered from a human donor in good health (CMV status not recorded). Some clones in this sample may be carry-over from other donors' samples. This rearrangement joins TRBV28 to TRBJ2-1; D gene unclear. The material sequenced was PBMCs. The CDR3 DNA reads as TGTGCCAGCACCCCGGATAGCTTTGAGCAGTTCTTC. Amino acid sequence: CASTPDSFEQFF.